These 13 T cell receptor beta chains came from one sample sequenced in a study of T cells after yellow fever vaccination. From the 5' RACE reads, TCRdb called clonotypes with MiXCR, one entry per CDR3 protein. The sample records a few hundred thousand distinct CDR3 sequences, 3.5% to 4.5% being singletons. The starting material was PBMCs, obtained 15 days after the yellow fever booster vaccination. The receptors derive from a man aged 18-30 years who received the YFV17D yellow fever vaccine.

This clonotype was picked up many times. This rearrangement joins TRBV5-1 to TRBJ2-3, with D perhaps matching TRBD2 (6 bases). V was cut by 3 bases and J by 2 bases, with 19 bases left in between. Germline CDR1 and CDR2: SGHRS and YFSETQ. The CDR3 totals 17 residues. CDR3 sequence: CASSSSRDSFVTDTQYF. The CDR3 DNA reads as TGCGCCAGCAGCTCGTCCCGGGACTCATTCGTCACAGATACGCAGTATTTT. The entire variable domain, with the rest obtained from reference TRBV5-1 and TRBJ2-3, is as follows: KAGVTQTPRYLIKTRGQQVTLSCSPISGHRSVSWYQQTPGQGLQFLFEYFSETQRNKGNFPGRFSGRQFSNSRSEMNVSTLELGDSALYLCASSSSRDSFVTDTQYFGPGTRLTVL.

This clonotype was picked up many times. A much larger clone differs by one base, so this may be a read error. The rearrangement links TRBV7-2 to TRBJ2-2; no definite D call. Deletions cut 1 base from V and 3 bases from J, with 3 bases between. CDR3 length: 13 residues. In germline, CDR1 is SGHTA, CDR2 FQGNSA. For the CDR3, the DNA is TGTGCCAGCAGCTTAGTGGACACCGGGGAGCTGTTTTTT. Residues: CASSLVDTGELFF.

The rearrangement links TRBV7-9 to TRBJ2-7, with D maybe TRBD2 (5 bases). CDR3 size: 14 residues. The V gene lost 5 bases and the J gene lost 2 bases, with 13 bases spanning the gap. Germline V gene sequence: CDR1 SEHNR, CDR2 FQNEAQ (reference sequence). CDR3 loop: CASSVGVPPYEQYF. The CDR3 DNA is TGTGCCAGCAGCGTGGGAGTGCCTCCCTACGAGCAGTACTTC.

This clonotype has ten or more counts. The chain carries TRBV24-1 and TRBJ2-3; no reliable D call. The CDR3 loop spans 14 amino acids. Per the germline V gene, CDR1 is KGHDR and CDR2 is SFDVKD. Trimming cost V 4 bases and J 1 base, with 8 bases left between them. In DNA form, the CDR3 reads TGTGCCACCAGTGACCCCTCGGGCACAGATACGCAGTATTTT. Protein: CATSDPSGTDTQYF.

This clonotype has at least ten counts. The chain recombines TRBV6-2 or TRBV6-3 with TRBJ2-1; 11 nucleotides align to TRBD1. Germline values: CDR1 MNHEY, CDR2 SVGEGT. The CDR3 is 16 residues long. Trimming took 0 bases from V and 6 from J; bases not matched to a gene: 4. The CDR3 DNA follows: TGTGCCAGCAGTTACTCGACGGGGACAGGGGGCAATGAGCAGTTCTTC. Its translation is CASSYSTGTGGNEQFF.

A few counts support this clonotype. This chain uses TRBV9 with TRBJ2-2; 10 nucleotides agree with TRBD2. V dropped 0 bases and J dropped 0; count of bases not matched to a gene: 5. The germline CDR1 and CDR2 sequences are SGDLS and YYNGEE. CDR3 length: 18 residues. The CDR3 DNA follows: TGTGCCAGCAGCGTAGTAGCTAGCGGGGGAGCGAACACCGGGGAGCTGTTTTTT. Translating gives CASSVVASGGANTGELFF.

This clonotype was counted only a few times. CDR3 in amino acids: CASSQGGRGSYNEQFF. The CDR3, as DNA: TGTGCCAGCAGCCAAGGAGGTAGGGGTTCCTACAATGAGCAGTTCTTC. The chain carries TRBV3-1 and TRBJ2-1; a weak D match, TRBD1 (5 bases). There are 16 residues in the CDR3. Trimming removed 1 base from V and 1 base from J, with 11 bases in between. Germline lookup yields CDR1 LGHDT and CDR2 YNNKEL (reference sequence).

This clonotype was picked up many times. The chain recombines TRBV5-1 with TRBJ2-6, with TRBD1 matching 8 bases. CDR1 is SGHRS, CDR2 YFSETQ, per germline. V lost 0 bases and J lost 2; bases outside the gene matches: 4. The CDR3 has 17 amino acids. The CDR3 spells CASSLVGQGTGANVLTF. The CDR3 bases are TGCGCCAGCAGCTTGGTAGGACAGGGCACTGGGGCCAACGTCCTGACTTTC. Together with reference TRBV5-1 and TRBJ2-6, the CDR3 gives the full variable domain: KAGVTQTPRYLIKTRGQQVTLSCSPISGHRSVSWYQQTPGQGLQFLFEYFSETQRNKGNFPGRFSGRQFSNSRSEMNVSTLELGDSALYLCASSLVGQGTGANVLTFGAGSRLTVL.

This clonotype showed up just once. This may be a read error, as it is one base from a much larger clone. This sequence joins TRBV5-1 and TRBJ2-3, with TRBD2 matching over 8 bases. The CDR3 spans 15 residues. Unmatched junction bases numbered 3, after V lost 0 bases and J lost 3 bases. Germline V gives CDR1 SGHRS, CDR2 YFSETQ. CDR3 in amino acids: CASSLVERGTDTQYF. As DNA, the CDR3 is TGCGCCAGCAGCTTGGTAGAGCGGGGGACAGATACGCAGTATTTT.

In this sample, this clonotype turned up many times. This chain uses TRBV7-2 with TRBJ2-1; TRBD2 matches at 15 bases. V shed 4 bases, J shed 14 bases, and the junction held 9 bases outside the gene matches. This CDR3 spans 15 amino acids. Germline CDR1 and CDR2: SGHTA and FQGNSA. CDR3 nucleotides: TGTGCCAGCAGCTCAACACCGGGACTAGCGGGGGGAGAGTTCTTC. Its protein is CASSSTPGLAGGEFF.

J is TRBJ2-5 and V is TRBV12-3 or TRBV12-4; D is possibly TRBD1 (5 bases). Trimming removed 0 bases at V and 5 bases at J, with 10 bases between. There are 14 residues in the CDR3. This CDR3 reads CASSLARRDETQYF. In DNA, the CDR3 is TGTGCCAGCAGTTTAGCGCGCAGGGATGAGACCCAGTACTTC.

The sample holds many counts of this clonotype. The rearrangement links TRBV5-1 to TRBJ2-4; the D gene could be TRBD1 or TRBD2 (7 bases each). V dropped 1 base and J dropped 8 bases, with 16 bases sitting between them. The CDR3 is made up of 15 amino acids. CDR1 is SGHRS and CDR2 is YFSETQ in the germline V gene. The CDR3 sequence: CASSLSQGGMDIQYF. Here the CDR3 DNA reads TGCGCCAGCAGCTTGAGTCAGGGGGGGATGGACATTCAGTACTTC.

Only a few counts were recorded for this clonotype. V is TRBV20-1 and J is TRBJ2-3, with 14 bases that match TRBD2. Germline CDR1 DFQATT, CDR2 SNEGSKA (reference sequence). J gave up 3 bases and V 4 bases, and 9 bases lay outside the gene matches. The CDR3 extends over 17 amino acids. The CDR3: CSAIVPGLAGVTDTQYF. The CDR3 DNA reads TGCAGTGCTATTGTACCGGGACTAGCGGGGGTGACAGATACGCAGTATTTT.